This T cell receptor (beta chain) was recorded in a study of human T cells and chemical hapten exposure. About the study: Patch tests put 0.01% DPC on the upper back, and the results were checked at 6 days. Study-level points and caveats: TCRs above 1 in 1000 frequency did not change with DPC sensitization.

Original handling: TCRs per sample had a median of approximately 96,000 and ranged from about 23,224 to 700,000. TCRdb re-analysed the RACE reads in MiXCR, keeping a single row per CDR3 protein. These V and J calls rely on TCRdb rather than the paper's analysis. Of 120,000 or so distinct CDR3 sequences in the sample, roughly 14% were seen once. Trimming left V 0 bases short and J 2 bases short, with 13 bases between. The CDR3 consists of 15 residues. Per germline, CDR1 SQVTM and CDR2 ANQGSEA. Specified time point: pre-sensitization, week 0. Treatment meaning: therapeutic diphenylcyclopropenone sensitization with weekly scalp DPC. This clonotype was observed many times. Its antigen is currently unknown.

The TCR sequence derives from a woman under 30 with alopecia areata. Some clones in this sample may be carry-over from other donors' samples. The chain joins TRBV29-1 to TRBJ2-5, with a weak D call TRBD1 (6 bases). This specimen consisted of whole blood, obtained in connection with sensitization to the hapten diphenylcyclopropenone (DPC). The CDR3 reads CSVEEGASHQETQYF. The CDR3 bases are TGCAGCGTTGAAGAGGGGGCCAGTCATCAAGAGACCCAGTACTTC.